This T cell receptor (beta chain) is from a study of blood T cell repertoires in COVID-19. CDR1 KGHSH and CDR2 LQKENI come from the germline V gene. The CDR3 spans 14 residues. Losses at the gene ends were 1 base for V and 5 bases for J; bases not matched to a gene: 2. Generated by immunoSEQ multiplex PCR, the TCRdb table keeps only in-frame clones and is missing some. Of more than 100,000 clones in the sample, less than 90% were seen once. The chain uses TRBV18 and TRBJ2-5, with 9 nucleotides matching TRBD2. The clonotype originates from a man aged 55 to 70 with acute or convalescent COVID-19. The sample comprised peripheral blood. CDR3 nucleotides: TGTGCCAGCTCACCACTAGCGGGAGATGAGACCCAGTACTTC. It codes for CASSPLAGDETQYF.